This TCR beta chain emerged from a study of identical twins. Trimming pared 1 base from V and 6 bases from J, leaving 10 bases between. This CDR3 is built from 14 residues. Germline-derived CDR1 and CDR2 are SGDLS and YYNGEE. In regard to this clonotype: Antigen specificity is unknown.

TCRdb ran MiXCR on the 5' RACE reads and lists one entry per CDR3 protein. The sample includes hundreds of thousands of distinct CDR3 sequences, around 24% of them seen just once. Overall study findings and caveats: Where beta out-of-frame sequences were concerned, excess twin sharing was weaker. Alpha sequences that were out-of-frame and twin-shared showed an excess of low generation probability.

The same data also went into a second study, on T cells expressing NK-cell markers. That report notes: Of the CD8+ T cells in roughly 6 donors, roughly 1.0-7.5% belonged to dominant NKG2C+ clonotypes. Uncertainty persisted over the HCMV specificity of expanded NKG2C+ T cell clones.

V and J are TRBV9 and TRBJ2-2; weak D call: TRBD2 (5 bases). Material: CD4+ T cells sorted from blood. This receptor was obtained from a woman between 18 and 29 years old in good health. CDR3 nucleotides: TGTGCCAGCAGCGTATCTAGCACCCCCGGGGAGCTGTTTTTT. Residues: CASSVSSTPGELFF.